Listed below are T cell receptor beta chains from one sample, sequenced in a study of blood T cell repertoires in COVID-19. Data came from immunoSEQ multiplex PCR; TCRdb stores just in-frame clones and leaves some out. The sample lists approximately 120,000 clones, about three quarters occurring once. Source material: peripheral blood. These receptors all stem from a human donor in a cohort sampled during active or convalescent COVID-19. Each CDR3 is given with its conserved first and last residue. The order of the fields is J gene, clone size, D gene, V gene, CDR3 protein, CDR3 DNA. D genes are given only for firm matches. Only some rows state a clone size, as once, few, many or a class for expanded clones.

>TRBJ1-1|-|TRBD1|TRBV6-1
CASSEALGVPGQKNTEAFF
TGTGCCAGCAGTGAAGCTTTGGGGGTCCCGGGACAGAAGAACACTGAAGCTTTCTTT
>TRBJ1-4|once|TRBD1|TRBV9
CASSGRDRAEKLFF
TGTGCCAGCAGCGGACGGGACAGGGCTGAAAAACTGTTTTTT
>TRBJ2-7|few|-|TRBV21-1
CASSSPTGSRPTEQYF
TGTGCCAGCAGCAGCCCCACAGGGAGTCGCCCAACCGAGCAGTACTTC
>TRBJ2-5|once|TRBD1|TRBV6-2/TRBV6-3
CASSVGQGRLQETQYF
TGTGCCAGCAGTGTCGGACAGGGACGCCTACAAGAGACCCAGTACTTC
>TRBJ1-5|-|-|TRBV28
CASSFWGSGGQPQHF
TGTGCCAGCAGTTTTTGGGGATCCGGAGGTCAGCCCCAGCATTTT
>TRBJ2-1|-|-|TRBV3-1/TRBV3-2
CASSQDGIYSYNEQFF
TGTGCCAGCAGCCAAGATGGCATATATTCCTACAATGAGCAGTTCTTC
>TRBJ2-1|-|-|TRBV6-2/TRBV6-3
CASSYGGAGSSYNEQFF
TGTGCCAGCAGTTACGGCGGGGCGGGGAGCTCCTACAATGAGCAGTTCTTC
>TRBJ1-1|-|-|TRBV18
CASSPYIYTEAFF
TGTGCCAGCTCACCGTATATCTACACTGAAGCTTTCTTT
>TRBJ2-5|-|TRBD2|TRBV5-1
CASSLVGTSGGGETQYF
TGCGCCAGCAGCTTGGTTGGGACTAGCGGGGGAGGAGAGACCCAGTACTTC
>TRBJ1-5|-|-|TRBV30
CAWSEQAMGNQPQHF
TGTGCCTGGAGTGAACAGGCCATGGGCAATCAGCCCCAGCATTTT
>TRBJ2-1|-|TRBD2|TRBV7-6
CASSFDSGRGPYNEQFF
TGTGCCAGCAGCTTTGATAGCGGGAGGGGCCCTTACAATGAGCAGTTCTTC
>TRBJ1-2|-|-|TRBV10-3
CAISERPGRDGYTF
TGTGCCATCAGTGAGAGACCGGGGAGGGATGGCTACACCTTC
>TRBJ1-2|-|TRBD1|TRBV2
CASSEVGGVYGYTF
TGTGCCAGCAGTGAAGTAGGGGGCGTCTATGGCTACACCTTC
>TRBJ1-3|-|TRBD1|TRBV6-6
CASSYRGQAGNTIYF
TGTGCCAGCAGTTACAGGGGGCAGGCTGGAAACACCATATATTTT
>TRBJ1-6|-|TRBD1|TRBV7-2
CASTNGGTGAQPLHF
TGTGCCAGCACCAATGGGGGGACAGGGGCCCAACCCCTCCACTTT
>TRBJ2-2|-|TRBD2|TRBV19
CASGIAGGNTGELFF
TGTGCCAGTGGAATAGCGGGAGGCAACACCGGGGAGCTGTTTTTT
>TRBJ1-1|-|TRBD1|TRBV4-3
CASSQRDRRDTEAFF
TGCGCCAGCAGCCAAAGGGACAGGAGGGACACTGAAGCTTTCTTT
>TRBJ2-7|many|-|TRBV18
CASSPVTVGHEQYF
TGTGCCAGCTCACCCGTTACGGTGGGCCACGAGCAGTACTTC
>TRBJ1-6|-|TRBD1|TRBV9
CASSARTGLNSPLHF
TGTGCCAGCAGCGCCCGGACAGGGCTTAATTCACCCCTCCACTTT
>TRBJ2-3|few|-|TRBV28
CASSLLRITDTQYF
TGTGCCAGCAGTTTACTTAGAATAACAGATACGCAGTATTTT
>TRBJ1-2|-|TRBD1|TRBV6-1
CASSDIRGQIYGYTF
TGTGCCAGCAGTGACATAAGGGGGCAAATCTATGGCTACACCTTC
>TRBJ2-4|few|-|TRBV19
CASSLSGRSGAPKNIQYF
TGTGCCAGTAGTTTGTCTGGGCGGTCTGGGGCGCCCAAAAACATTCAGTACTTC
>TRBJ1-2|once|TRBD1|TRBV19
CASSLGQGYGYTF
TGTGCCAGTAGTCTAGGACAGGGCTATGGCTACACCTTC
>TRBJ2-1|-|TRBD2|TRBV5-1
CASGRGDSYNEQFF
TGCGCCAGCGGGCGGGGGGACTCCTACAATGAGCAGTTCTTC
>TRBJ1-2|-|TRBD1|TRBV3-1/TRBV3-2
CASSQLGQPRTF
TGTGCCAGCAGCCAACTGGGACAGCCTAGGACCTTC
>TRBJ2-5|once|-|TRBV29-1
CSVGRVGETQYF
TGCAGCGTCGGCAGGGTAGGGGAGACCCAGTACTTC
>TRBJ2-2|many|-|TRBV5-4
CASSLSVSAGELFF
TGTGCCAGCAGCTTGTCGGTCAGCGCCGGGGAGCTGTTTTTT
>TRBJ2-6|-|-|TRBV9
CASSQNLGANVLTF
TGTGCCAGCAGTCAAAACCTAGGGGCCAACGTCCTGACTTTC
>TRBJ2-1|-|TRBD2|TRBV29-1
CSSGRLSEQFF
TGCAGCTCCGGGAGGTTAAGTGAGCAGTTCTTC
>TRBJ2-1|-|-|TRBV9
CASSDKTTNNEQFF
TGTGCCAGCAGCGACAAGACCACTAACAATGAGCAGTTCTTC
>TRBJ2-5|-|TRBD2|TRBV7-2
CASSKTSGSWKTQYF
TGTGCCAGCAGTAAAACTAGCGGGAGTTGGAAGACCCAGTACTTC
>TRBJ1-2|-|-|TRBV10-2
CASTGLPRSGYTF
TGCGCCAGCACGGGTCTTCCGCGGAGTGGCTACACCTTC
>TRBJ1-3|-|-|TRBV2
CATQREASTIYF
TGTGCCACCCAACGGGAGGCCTCCACCATATATTTT
>TRBJ1-2|-|-|TRBV27
CASSLYPGHYGYTF
TGTGCCAGCAGTTTATATCCAGGGCATTATGGCTACACCTTC
>TRBJ1-4|-|-|TRBV5-1
CTSSSTATNEKLFF
TGCACCAGCAGTTCGACAGCAACTAATGAAAAACTGTTTTTT
>TRBJ2-7|-|TRBD1|TRBV5-5
CASSRRTGSYEQYF
TGTGCCAGCAGCCGCCGGACAGGGTCCTACGAGCAGTACTTC
>TRBJ1-1|-|-|TRBV29-1
CSVDRFSDRSFF
TGCAGCGTTGATCGCTTCTCGGACAGAAGTTTCTTT
>TRBJ2-2|-|-|TRBV4-3
CASSQDRTTGELFF
TGCGCCAGCAGCCAAGATAGAACCACCGGGGAGCTGTTTTTT
>TRBJ2-5|-|TRBD1|TRBV5-4
CASSNKRGQGYQETQYF
TGTGCCAGCAGCAATAAGAGGGGACAGGGATACCAAGAGACCCAGTACTTC
>TRBJ1-5|-|-|TRBV28
CASSQSRGVFYQPQHF
TGTGCCAGCAGTCAGTCCAGGGGTGTATTTTATCAGCCCCAGCATTTT
>TRBJ1-6|-|-|TRBV7-6
CASSQGQRGYNSPLHF
TGTGCCAGCAGCCAAGGACAGAGGGGCTATAATTCACCCCTCCACTTT
>TRBJ2-3|-|TRBD1|TRBV28
CASSGRTGGFVTDTQYF
TGTGCCAGCAGTGGGCGGACAGGGGGCTTTGTGACAGATACGCAGTATTTT